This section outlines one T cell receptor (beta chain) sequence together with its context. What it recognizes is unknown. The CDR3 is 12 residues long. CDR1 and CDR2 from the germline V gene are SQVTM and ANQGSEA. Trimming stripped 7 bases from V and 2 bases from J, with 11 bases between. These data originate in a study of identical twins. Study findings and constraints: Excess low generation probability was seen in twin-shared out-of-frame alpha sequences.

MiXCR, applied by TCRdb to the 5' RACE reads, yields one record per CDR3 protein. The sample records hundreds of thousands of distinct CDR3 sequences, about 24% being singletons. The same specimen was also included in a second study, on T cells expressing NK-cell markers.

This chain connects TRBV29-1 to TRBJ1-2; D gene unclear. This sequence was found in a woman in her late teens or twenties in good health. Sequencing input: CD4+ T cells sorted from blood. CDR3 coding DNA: TGCAGCGGAGGCAGGCAGAACTATGGCTACACCTTC. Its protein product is CSGGRQNYGYTF.